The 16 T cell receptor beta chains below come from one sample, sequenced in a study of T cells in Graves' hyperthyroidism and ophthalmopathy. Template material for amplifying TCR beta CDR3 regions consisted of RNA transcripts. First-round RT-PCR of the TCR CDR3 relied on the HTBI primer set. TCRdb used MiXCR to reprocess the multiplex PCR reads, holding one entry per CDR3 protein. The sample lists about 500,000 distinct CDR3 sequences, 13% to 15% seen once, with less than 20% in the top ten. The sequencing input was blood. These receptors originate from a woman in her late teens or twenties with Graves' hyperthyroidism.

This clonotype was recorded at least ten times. CDR3 protein: CASRYRDHYYGYTF. CDR3 nucleotide sequence: TGTGCCAGCAGGTACAGGGACCATTACTATGGCTACACCTTC. The chain couples TRBV6-5 to TRBJ1-2; D may be TRBD1 (6 bases). The CDR3 consists of 14 residues. V lost 6 bases and J 3 bases, leaving 14 bases between the germline ends. In germline, CDR1 is MNHEY, CDR2 SVGAGI.

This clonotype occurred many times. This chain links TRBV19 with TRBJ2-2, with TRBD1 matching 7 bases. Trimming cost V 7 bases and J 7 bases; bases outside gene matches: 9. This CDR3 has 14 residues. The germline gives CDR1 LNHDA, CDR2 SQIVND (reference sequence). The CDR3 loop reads CASTRQGTIGELFF. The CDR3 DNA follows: TGTGCCAGTACGAGACAGGGAACGATCGGGGAGCTGTTTTTT.

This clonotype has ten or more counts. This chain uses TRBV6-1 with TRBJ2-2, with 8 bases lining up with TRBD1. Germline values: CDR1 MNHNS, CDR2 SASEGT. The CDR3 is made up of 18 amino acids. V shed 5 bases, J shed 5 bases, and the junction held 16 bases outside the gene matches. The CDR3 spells CASSRTGPGSLGTGELFF. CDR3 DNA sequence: TGTGCCAGCAGTAGGACAGGGCCCGGGTCATTGGGGACCGGGGAGCTGTTTTTT.

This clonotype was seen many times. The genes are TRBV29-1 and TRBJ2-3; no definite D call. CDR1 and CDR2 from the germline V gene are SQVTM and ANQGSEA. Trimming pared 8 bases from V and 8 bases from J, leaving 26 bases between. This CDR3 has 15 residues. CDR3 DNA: TGCAGCCCCCTGTTACTTCCCCCGGCGATTGGTACGCAGTATTTT. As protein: CSPLLLPPAIGTQYF.

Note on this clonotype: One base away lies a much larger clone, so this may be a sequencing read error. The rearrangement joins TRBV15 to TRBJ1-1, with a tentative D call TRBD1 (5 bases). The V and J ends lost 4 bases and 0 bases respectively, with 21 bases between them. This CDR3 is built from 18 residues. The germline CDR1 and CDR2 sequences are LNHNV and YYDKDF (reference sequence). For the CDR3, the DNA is TGTGCCACCAGCACAGGTAAAGGGGACGGGCGGTTGAACACTGAAGCTTTCTTT. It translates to CATSTGKGDGRLNTEAFF.

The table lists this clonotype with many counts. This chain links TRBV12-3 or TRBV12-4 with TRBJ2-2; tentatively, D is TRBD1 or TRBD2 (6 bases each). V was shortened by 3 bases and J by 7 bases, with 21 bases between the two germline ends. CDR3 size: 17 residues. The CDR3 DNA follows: TGTGCCAGCAGTTTTAGTCAGGACAGAAAGGGAGGCGGGGAGCTGTTTTTT. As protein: CASSFSQDRKGGGELFF.

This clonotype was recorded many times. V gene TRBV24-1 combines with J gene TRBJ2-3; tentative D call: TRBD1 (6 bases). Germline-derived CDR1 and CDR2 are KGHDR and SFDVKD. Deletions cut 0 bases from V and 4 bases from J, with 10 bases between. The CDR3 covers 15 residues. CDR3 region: CATSDLRTAADTQYF. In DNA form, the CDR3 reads TGTGCCACCAGTGATTTGCGGACAGCAGCAGATACGCAGTATTTT.

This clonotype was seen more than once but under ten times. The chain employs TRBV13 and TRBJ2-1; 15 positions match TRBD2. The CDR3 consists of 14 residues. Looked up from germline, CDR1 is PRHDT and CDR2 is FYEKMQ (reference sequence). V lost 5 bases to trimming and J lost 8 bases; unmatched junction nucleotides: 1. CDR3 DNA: TGTGCCAGCAGCCGGACTAGCGGGGGGGATGAGCAGTTCTTC. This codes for CASSRTSGGDEQFF.

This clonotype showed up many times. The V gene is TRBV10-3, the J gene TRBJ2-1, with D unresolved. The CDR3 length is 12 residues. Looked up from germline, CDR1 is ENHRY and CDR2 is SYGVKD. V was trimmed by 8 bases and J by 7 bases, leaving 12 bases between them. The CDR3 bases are TGTGCCATCGGACCGGCCCTGAATGAGCAGTTCTTC. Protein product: CAIGPALNEQFF.

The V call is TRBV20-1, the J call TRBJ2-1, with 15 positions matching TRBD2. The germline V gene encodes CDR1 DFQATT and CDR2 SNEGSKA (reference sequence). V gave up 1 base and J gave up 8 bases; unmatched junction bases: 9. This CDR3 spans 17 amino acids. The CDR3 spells CSARGWTSGRAVDEQFF. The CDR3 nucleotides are TGCAGTGCTAGAGGCTGGACTAGCGGGAGGGCTGTAGATGAGCAGTTCTTC.

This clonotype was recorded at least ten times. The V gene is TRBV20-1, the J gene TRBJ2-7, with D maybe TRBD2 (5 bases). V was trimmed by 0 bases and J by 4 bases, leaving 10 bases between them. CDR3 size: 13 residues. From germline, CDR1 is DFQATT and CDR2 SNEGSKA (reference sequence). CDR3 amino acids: CSARDPRTYEQYV. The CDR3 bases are TGCAGTGCTAGAGATCCCAGGACTTACGAGCAGTACGTC.

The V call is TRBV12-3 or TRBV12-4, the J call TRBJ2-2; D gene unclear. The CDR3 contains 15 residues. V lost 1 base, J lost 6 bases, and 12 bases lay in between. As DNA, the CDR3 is TGTGCCAGCAGTTTAGGTTGGGATAGCTCCGGGGAGCTGTTTTTT. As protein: CASSLGWDSSGELFF.

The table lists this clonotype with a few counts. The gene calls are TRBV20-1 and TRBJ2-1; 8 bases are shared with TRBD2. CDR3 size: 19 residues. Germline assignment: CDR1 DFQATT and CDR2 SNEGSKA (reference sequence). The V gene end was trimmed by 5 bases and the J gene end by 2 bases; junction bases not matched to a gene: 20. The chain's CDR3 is CSAGGERGPTSATYNEQFF. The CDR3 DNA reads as TGCAGTGCTGGCGGGGAACGAGGTCCGACTAGCGCCACCTACAATGAGCAGTTCTTC.

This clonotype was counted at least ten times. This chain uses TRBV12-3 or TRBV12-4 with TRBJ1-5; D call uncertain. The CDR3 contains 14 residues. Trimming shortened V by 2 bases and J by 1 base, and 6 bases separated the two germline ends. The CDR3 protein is CASSLIYSNQPQHF. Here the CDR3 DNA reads TGTGCCAGCAGTTTAATTTACAGCAATCAGCCCCAGCATTTT.

The CDR3 bases are TGTGCCAGCAGCGGGACAGGGATCTCCTACGAGCAGTACGTC. Residues: CASSGTGISYEQYV. The chain is built from TRBV6-1 and TRBJ2-7; TRBD1 matches at 9 bases. Germline CDR1 is MNHNS and CDR2 is SASEGT. CDR3 length: 14 amino acids. V lost 6 bases to trimming and J lost 0 bases; unmatched junction nucleotides: 3.

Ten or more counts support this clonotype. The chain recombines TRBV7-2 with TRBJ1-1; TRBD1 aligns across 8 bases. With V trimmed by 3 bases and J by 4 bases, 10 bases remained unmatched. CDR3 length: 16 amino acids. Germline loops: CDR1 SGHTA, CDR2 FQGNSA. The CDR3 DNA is TGTGCCAGCAGCTTCCCAATGGACAGGGTGACCACTGAAGCTTTCTTT. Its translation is CASSFPMDRVTTEAFF. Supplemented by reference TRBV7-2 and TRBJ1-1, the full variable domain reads GAGVSQSPSNKVTEKGKDVELRCDPISGHTALYWYRQSLGQGLEFLIYFQGNSAPDKSGLPSDRFSAERTGGSVSTLTIQRTQQEDSAVYLCASSFPMDRVTTEAFFGQGTRLTVV.